This T cell receptor beta chain was sequenced for a study of shared clonotypes between healthy human individuals. This CDR3 contains 14 residues. The germline V and J ends were trimmed by 1 base and 7 bases, with 13 bases remaining between them. Germline V gene data show CDR1 as MDHEN and CDR2 as SYDVKM. All the donors were Caucasian adults who lived in Nashville, Tennessee. The authors divided CD4+ cells into CD45RA+ naive and CD45RA-negative memory subsets. Here immunoSEQ multiplex PCR was the method, and the copy in TCRdb shows in-frame clones only, minus some. The sample holds 1.5 million to 1.9 million clones, about 98% seen once.

Sequenced input: naive CD4+ T cells sorted from blood. Subset noted: CD45RA+ positively selected. The chain recombines TRBV28 with TRBJ1-2; D is perhaps TRBD1 (6 bases). The receptor was isolated from a man aged 25-45 years in good health. The CDR3, as DNA: TGTGCCAGCAGTTTATATCGGGGGGCGATTGGCTACACCTTC. Protein product: CASSLYRGAIGYTF.